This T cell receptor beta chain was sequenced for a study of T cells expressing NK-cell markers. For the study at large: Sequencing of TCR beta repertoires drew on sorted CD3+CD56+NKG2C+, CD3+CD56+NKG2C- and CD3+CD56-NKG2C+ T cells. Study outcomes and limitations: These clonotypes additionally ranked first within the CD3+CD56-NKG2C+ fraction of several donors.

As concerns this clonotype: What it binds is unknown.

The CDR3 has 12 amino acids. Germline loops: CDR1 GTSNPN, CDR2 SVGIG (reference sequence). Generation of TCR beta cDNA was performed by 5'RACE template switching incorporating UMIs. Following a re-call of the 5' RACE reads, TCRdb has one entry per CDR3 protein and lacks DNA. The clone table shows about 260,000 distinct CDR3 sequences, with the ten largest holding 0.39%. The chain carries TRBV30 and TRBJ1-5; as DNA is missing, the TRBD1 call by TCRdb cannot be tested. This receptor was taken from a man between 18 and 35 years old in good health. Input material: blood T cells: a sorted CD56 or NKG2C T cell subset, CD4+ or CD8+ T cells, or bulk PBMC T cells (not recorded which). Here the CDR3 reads CAWSRGNQPQHF. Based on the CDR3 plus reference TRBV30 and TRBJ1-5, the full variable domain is SQTIHQWPATLVQPVGSPLSLECTVEGTSNPNLYWYRQAAGRGLQLLFYSVGIGQISSEVPQNLSASRPQDRQFILSSKKLLLSDSGFYLCAWSRGNQPQHFGDGTRLSIL.